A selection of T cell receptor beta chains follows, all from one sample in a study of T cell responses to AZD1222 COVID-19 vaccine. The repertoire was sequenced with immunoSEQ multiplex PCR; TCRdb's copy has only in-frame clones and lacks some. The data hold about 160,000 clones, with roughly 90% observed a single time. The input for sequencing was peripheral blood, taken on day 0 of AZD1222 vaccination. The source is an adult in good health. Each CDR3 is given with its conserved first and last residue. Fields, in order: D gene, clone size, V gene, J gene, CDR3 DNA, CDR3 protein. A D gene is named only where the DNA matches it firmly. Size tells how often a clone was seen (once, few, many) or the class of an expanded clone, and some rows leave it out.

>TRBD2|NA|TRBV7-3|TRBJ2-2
TGTGCCAGCAGCCCACCGGGACTAGCGGGAGGAACCGGGGAGCTGTTTTTT
CASSPPGLAGGTGELFF
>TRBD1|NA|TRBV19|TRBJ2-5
TGTGCCAGTAGTATTGGACAGGGCCGAGAGACCCAGTACTTC
CASSIGQGRETQYF
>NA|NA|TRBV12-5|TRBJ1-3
TGTGCTAGTGGTTTCGGCTCCACTGGAAACACCATATATTTT
CASGFGSTGNTIYF
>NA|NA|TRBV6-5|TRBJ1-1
TGTGCCAGCAGTTCGAACAGGGAAGGGATCACTGAAGCTTTCTTT
CASSSNREGITEAFF
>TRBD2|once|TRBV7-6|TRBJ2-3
TGTGCCAGCAGCTTAGAGGGACTAGTTCCAGATACGCAGTATTTT
CASSLEGLVPDTQYF
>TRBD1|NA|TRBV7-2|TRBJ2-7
TGTGCCAGCAGCAACCGCTCCGGACAGGGGCAACCGTACGAGCAGTACTTC
CASSNRSGQGQPYEQYF
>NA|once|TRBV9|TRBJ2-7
TGTGCCAGCAGCGCCAGGGGCTACGAGCAGTACTTC
CASSARGYEQYF
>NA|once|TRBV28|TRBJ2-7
TGTGCCAGCAGTTTAAGCCCAGGGGCCTACGAGCAGTACTTC
CASSLSPGAYEQYF
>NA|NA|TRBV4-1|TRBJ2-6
TGCGCCAGCAGCCAACCCCAGGGATCTGGGGCCAACGTCCTGACTTTC
CASSQPQGSGANVLTF
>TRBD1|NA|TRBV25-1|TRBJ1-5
TGTGCCAGCAGTGCCTCAACAGGGGGCGAGGTTCAGCCCCAGCATTTT
CASSASTGGEVQPQHF
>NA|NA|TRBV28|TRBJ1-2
TGTGCCAGCAGTCTACAGGGACCCCCAACCCCAAACTATGGCTACACCTTC
CASSLQGPPTPNYGYTF
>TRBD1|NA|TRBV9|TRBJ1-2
TGTGCCAGCAGCGTAGCGGGACAGGGGGCGAATGGCTACACCTTC
CASSVAGQGANGYTF
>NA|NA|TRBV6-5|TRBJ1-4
TGTGCCAGCAGCCAGGGCCATAATGAAAAACTGTTTTTT
CASSQGHNEKLFF
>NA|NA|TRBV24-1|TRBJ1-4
TGTGCCACCAGTGATTTGCCTATACTTGAAAAACTGTTTTTT
CATSDLPILEKLFF
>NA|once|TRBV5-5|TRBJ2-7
TGTGCCAGCAGCATCGGACAGACTATCCCCTACGAGCAGTACTTC
CASSIGQTIPYEQYF
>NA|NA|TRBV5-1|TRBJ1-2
TGCGCCAGCAGCTCAAACCGGGACGCGCGACCCGCCAACTATGGCTACACCTTC
CASSSNRDARPANYGYTF
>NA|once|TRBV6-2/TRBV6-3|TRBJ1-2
TGTGCCAGCAGTTACCAGGTCTATGGCTACACCTTC
CASSYQVYGYTF
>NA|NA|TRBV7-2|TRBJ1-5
TGTGCCACCGGCGCCATGAGCAATCAGCCCCAGCATTTT
CATGAMSNQPQHF
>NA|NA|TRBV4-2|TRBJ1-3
TGTGCCAGCAGCCAAGGTAGTGACACGCTCTCTGGAAACACCATATATTTT
CASSQGSDTLSGNTIYF
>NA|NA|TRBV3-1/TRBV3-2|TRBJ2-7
TGTGCCAGCAGCCAAGATATGGGGCTCAACGAGCAGTACTTC
CASSQDMGLNEQYF
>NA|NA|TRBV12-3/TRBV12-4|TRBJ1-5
TGTGCCAGCAGTTTTTTCTTACAGCCCCAGCATTTT
CASSFFLQPQHF
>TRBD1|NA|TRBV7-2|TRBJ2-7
TGTGCCAGCAGCGCGACAGGGGTGAGGGAGCAGTACTTC
CASSATGVREQYF
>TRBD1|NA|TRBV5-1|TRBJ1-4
TGCGCCAGCAGCACCGGACAGGGTGAAAAACTGTTTTTT
CASSTGQGEKLFF
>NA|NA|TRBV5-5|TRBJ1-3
TGTGCCAGCAGCTTGGGGGGACAAGCTGGAAACACCATATATTTT
CASSLGGQAGNTIYF
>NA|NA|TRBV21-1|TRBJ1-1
TGTGCCAGCAGCAAAGACAGGGGGAATCCGAACACTGAAGCTTTCTTT
CASSKDRGNPNTEAFF
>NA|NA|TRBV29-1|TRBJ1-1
TGCAGCGTTGAAGAACGACTATACACTGAAGCTTTCTTT
CSVEERLYTEAFF
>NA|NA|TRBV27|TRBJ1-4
TGTGCCAGCAAGTTACAGACAACTAATGAAAAACTGTTTTTT
CASKLQTTNEKLFF
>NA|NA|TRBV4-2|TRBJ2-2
TGTGCCAGCAGGGGGACGGGGGAACCGCGGGACACCGGGGAGCTGTTTTTT
CASRGTGEPRDTGELFF
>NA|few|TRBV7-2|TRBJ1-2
TGTGCCAGCTCGCTCCGCCGGGACACCTTCTATGGCTACACCTTC
CASSLRRDTFYGYTF
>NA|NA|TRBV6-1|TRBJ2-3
TGTGCCAGCAGTTTCGCCGGGTTAAGCACAGATACGCAGTATTTT
CASSFAGLSTDTQYF
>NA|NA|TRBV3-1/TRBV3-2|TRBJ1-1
TGTGCCAGCAGCCAACCGGACATCGGAGAGACTGAAGCTTTCTTT
CASSQPDIGETEAFF
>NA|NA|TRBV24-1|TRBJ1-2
TGTGCCACCAGTGATTCCCTCAGGGTTGAGGGCTACACCTTC
CATSDSLRVEGYTF
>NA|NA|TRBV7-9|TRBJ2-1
TGTGCCAGCAGCTTAATAGGGCAGTTCCCCACCAATGAGCAGTTCTTC
CASSLIGQFPTNEQFF
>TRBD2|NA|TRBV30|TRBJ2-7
TGTGCCTGGAGTCCCACGCGGGGGGGCGAATACGAGCAGTACTTC
CAWSPTRGGEYEQYF